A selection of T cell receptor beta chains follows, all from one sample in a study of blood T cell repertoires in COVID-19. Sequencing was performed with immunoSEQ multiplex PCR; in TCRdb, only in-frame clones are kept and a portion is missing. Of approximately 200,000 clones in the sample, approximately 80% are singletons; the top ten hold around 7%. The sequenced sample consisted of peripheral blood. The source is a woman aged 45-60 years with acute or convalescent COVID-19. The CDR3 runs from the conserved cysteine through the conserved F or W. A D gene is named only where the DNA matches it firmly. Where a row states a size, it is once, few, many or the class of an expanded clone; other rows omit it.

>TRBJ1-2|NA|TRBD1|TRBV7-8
TGTGCCAGCAGCCCACAGGGGACTCTACCCGGCTACACCTTC
CASSPQGTLPGYTF
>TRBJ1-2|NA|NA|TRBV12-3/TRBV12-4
TGTGCCAGCAGTCACAGACAGGCGACCACCTTC
CASSHRQATTF
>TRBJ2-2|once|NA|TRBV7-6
TGTGCCAGCAGCTTGGTCAGGGGCGCGAATGCCGGGGAGCTGTTTTTT
CASSLVRGANAGELFF
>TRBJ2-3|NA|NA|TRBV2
TGTGCCAGCAACTTAGCCACAGATACGCAGTATTTT
CASNLATDTQYF
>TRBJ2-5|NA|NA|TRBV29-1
TGCAGCGTTGAAGTAGTCAGGTCAGGGGCAGAGACCCAGTACTTC
CSVEVVRSGAETQYF
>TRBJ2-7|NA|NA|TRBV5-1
TGCGCCAGCAGCTTCGGGACAAACGACTACGAGCAGTACTTC
CASSFGTNDYEQYF
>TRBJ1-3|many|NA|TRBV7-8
TGTGCCAGCAGCTTGGGGGGGCCTTTCTCTGGAAACACCATATATTTT
CASSLGGPFSGNTIYF
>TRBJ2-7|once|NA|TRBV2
TGTGCCAGCAGTGAAGTCCCACAGGGTCACTACGAGCAGTACTTC
CASSEVPQGHYEQYF
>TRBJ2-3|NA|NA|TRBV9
TGTGCCAGCAGCGTAGTTAGCAGTGGTGGGACAGATACGCAGTATTTT
CASSVVSSGGTDTQYF
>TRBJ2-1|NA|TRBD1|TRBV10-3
TGTGCCATCAGTGACAGGCAGGGGGCGGATGAGCAGTTCTTC
CAISDRQGADEQFF
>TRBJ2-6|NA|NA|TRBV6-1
TGTGCCAGCAGTGTTGTAGGGGCGGCCGGGGCCAACGTCCTGACTTTC
CASSVVGAAGANVLTF
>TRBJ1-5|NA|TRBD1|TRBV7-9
TGTGCCAGCAGCTTAGGACAGGGGAGCAATCAGCCCCAGCATTTT
CASSLGQGSNQPQHF
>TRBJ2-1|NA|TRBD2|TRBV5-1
TGCGCCAGCAGCCCCGGAGCGGGAGGGGCCTACAATGAGCAGTTCTTC
CASSPGAGGAYNEQFF
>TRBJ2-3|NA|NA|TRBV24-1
TGTGCCACCAGTGATTCTACAGGCGGGGTAGCAGATACGCAGTATTTT
CATSDSTGGVADTQYF
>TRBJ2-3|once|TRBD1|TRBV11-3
TGTGCCAGCAGCTTTCGGACAGGGGGAGACGTTACAGATACGCAGTATTTT
CASSFRTGGDVTDTQYF
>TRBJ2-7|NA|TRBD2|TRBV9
TGTGCCAGCAGCGTAGGACTAGCGGGGGGTACCTACGAGCAGTACTTC
CASSVGLAGGTYEQYF
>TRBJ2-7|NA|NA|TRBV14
TGTGCCAGCAGCCAACTGGACTACTCCTACGAGCAGTACTTC
CASSQLDYSYEQYF
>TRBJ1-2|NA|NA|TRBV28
TGTGCCAGCAATCCCTCCTTCGATGGCTACACCTTC
CASNPSFDGYTF
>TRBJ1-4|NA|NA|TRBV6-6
TGTGCCACCACTGGGGCATATAATGAAAAACTGTTTTTT
CATTGAYNEKLFF
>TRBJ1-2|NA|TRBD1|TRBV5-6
TGTGCCAGCAGCTTGAGAGGGGGCAATAGCTACACCTTC
CASSLRGGNSYTF
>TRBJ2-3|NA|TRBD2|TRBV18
TGTGCCAGCTCGTCTACGACTAGCGGGAGAAGACTTACCACAGATACGCAGTATTTT
CASSSTTSGRRLTTDTQYF
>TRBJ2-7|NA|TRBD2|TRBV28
TGTGCCAGCAGTCCCGGGGGGGGCGACAGCTCCTACGAGCAGTACTTC
CASSPGGGDSSYEQYF
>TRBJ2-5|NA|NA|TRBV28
TGTGCCAGCAGTTTATGGAGGGAGGAGACCCAGTACTTC
CASSLWREETQYF
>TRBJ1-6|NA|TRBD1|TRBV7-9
TGTGCCAGCAGCTTCCGGGACAGCAATAATTCACCCCTCCACTTT
CASSFRDSNNSPLHF
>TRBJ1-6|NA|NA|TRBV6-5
TGTGCCAGCAGTTTGACAGAGAATTCACCCCTCCACTTT
CASSLTENSPLHF
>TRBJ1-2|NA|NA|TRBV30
TGTGCCTTGGTTCCGGGAAACTATGGCTACACCTTC
CALVPGNYGYTF
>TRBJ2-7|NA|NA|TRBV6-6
TGTGCCAGCCGAACGGACAGCTACGAGCAGTACTTC
CASRTDSYEQYF
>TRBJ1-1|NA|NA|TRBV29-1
TGCAGCGTTGGCCCGACAGGAGGACCTGAAGCTTTCTTT
CSVGPTGGPEAFF
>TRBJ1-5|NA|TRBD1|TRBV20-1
TGCAGTGCTAGTACCGGGACAGGCAATCAGCCCCAGCATTTT
CSASTGTGNQPQHF
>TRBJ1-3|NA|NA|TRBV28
TGTGCCAGCAGGATTGACAGGTCTGGAAACACCATATATTTT
CASRIDRSGNTIYF
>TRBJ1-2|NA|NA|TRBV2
TGTGCCAGCAGTGACAGGGGCATCTCGGGCTACACCTTC
CASSDRGISGYTF
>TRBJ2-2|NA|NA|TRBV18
TGTGCCAGCTCCCTAGACAGCCTGTTCACCGGGGAGCTGTTTTTT
CASSLDSLFTGELFF
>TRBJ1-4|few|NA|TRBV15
TGTGCCACAAACAACAGGTGGGCTAATGAAAAACTGTTTTTT
CATNNRWANEKLFF
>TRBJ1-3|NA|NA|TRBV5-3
TGTGCCAGAAGCTTATCCCTCTCGGACACCATATATTTT
CARSLSLSDTIYF
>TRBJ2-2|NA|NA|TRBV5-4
TGTGCCAGCAGCTTGGGTCGGGGTTACACCGGGGAGCTGTTTTTT
CASSLGRGYTGELFF
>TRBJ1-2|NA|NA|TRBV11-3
TGTGCCAGCAGCTTAGTAAGCGGGACGGGACCTCGCGCACGGGGCTACACCTTC
CASSLVSGTGPRARGYTF
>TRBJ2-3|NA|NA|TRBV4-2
TGTGCCAGCAGCCAAGATTGGGGGGACACGCAGTATTTT
CASSQDWGDTQYF
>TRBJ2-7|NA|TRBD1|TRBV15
TGTGCCACCAGCAGAGATGTAGGGGGCGCGGAGGAGCAGTACTTC
CATSRDVGGAEEQYF
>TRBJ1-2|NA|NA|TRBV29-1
TGCAGCGTTGGACTAAACTATGGCTACACCTTC
CSVGLNYGYTF
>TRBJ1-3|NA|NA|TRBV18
TGTGCCAGCTCACTCCAGGGAGGAAACACCATATATTTT
CASSLQGGNTIYF
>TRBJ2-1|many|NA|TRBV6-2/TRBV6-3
TGTGCCAGCAGTTACCTCGACAATGAGCAGTTCTTC
CASSYLDNEQFF
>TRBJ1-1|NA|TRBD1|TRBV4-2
TGTGCCAGCAGCCCTCCGACAGGGGGGAGTACTGAAGCTTTCTTT
CASSPPTGGSTEAFF
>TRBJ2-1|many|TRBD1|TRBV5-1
TGCGCCAGCAGCTTGGGGACAGGAACCTACAATGAGCAGTTCTTC
CASSLGTGTYNEQFF
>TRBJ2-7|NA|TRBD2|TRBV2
TGTGCCAGCAGTGATGGACGGAGCGGGAGGGCCCGCGAGCAGTACTTC
CASSDGRSGRAREQYF